These 7 T cell receptor beta chains were sequenced from one sample in a study of human T cells and chemical hapten exposure. From the RACE reads, TCRdb called clonotypes with MiXCR, one entry per CDR3 protein. The sample lists some 79,000 distinct CDR3 sequences; about 10% were seen once. Time point: patch test 2, 6 weeks after DPC sensitization. This sample's treatment: therapeutic diphenylcyclopropenone sensitization with weekly scalp DPC. The starting material was whole blood, obtained in connection with sensitization to the hapten diphenylcyclopropenone (DPC). The source of these receptors is a woman between 45 and 65 years old with alopecia areata. Some clones in this sample may be carry-over from other donors' samples.

The rearrangement joins TRBV20-1 to TRBJ1-1; 7 bases are a match to TRBD1. Germline loops: CDR1 DFQATT, CDR2 SNEGSKA (reference sequence). CDR3 length equals 14 residues. V lost 6 bases and J lost 4; bases outside the gene matches: 11. The CDR3 DNA follows: TGCAGTGCGGAAATTACAGGGGTTGTCACTGAAGCTTTCTTT. Translated, it gives CSAEITGVVTEAFF.

This clonotype was counted between two and nine times. This sequence joins TRBV20-1 and TRBJ2-1, with TRBD2 matching 7 bases. V shed 3 bases, J shed 7 bases, and the junction held 15 bases outside the gene matches. Germline V gene data show CDR1 as DFQATT and CDR2 as SNEGSKA (reference sequence). This CDR3 has 16 amino acids. The CDR3 sequence: CSARGPGLYGVNEQFF. In nucleotides, the CDR3 is TGCAGTGCTAGGGGACCGGGACTATATGGGGTGAATGAGCAGTTCTTC.

The rearrangement links TRBV4-2 to TRBJ1-2, with D hard to call. Germline CDR1 LGHNA, CDR2 YNFKEQ. Trimming shortened V by 0 bases and J by 10 bases, and 15 bases separated the two germline ends. The CDR3 extends over 14 amino acids. Here the CDR3 reads CASSQDYPALDYTF. CDR3 nucleotides: TGTGCCAGCAGCCAAGATTACCCAGCTTTAGACTACACCTTC.

In this sample, this clonotype turned up a few times. The chain combines TRBV28 with TRBJ2-7, with 8 bases identical to TRBD1. This CDR3 spans 14 amino acids. V lost 3 bases, J lost 9 bases, and 10 bases stayed unmatched. In germline, CDR1 is MDHEN, CDR2 SYDVKM. The CDR3 DNA is TGTGCCAGCAGTTTGGCACAGGGGGAACGGGGGCAGTACTTC. It encodes CASSLAQGERGQYF.

This clonotype was observed at least ten times. The chain uses TRBV5-6 and TRBJ1-1; a possible D gene is TRBD1 (5 bases). The V gene's germline CDR1 is SGHDT and CDR2 YYEEEE. The CDR3 is 15 amino acids. Trimming removed 2 bases from V and 4 bases from J, with 15 bases in between. The CDR3: CASSFGTGLGTEAFF. CDR3 sequence (DNA): TGTGCCAGCAGCTTTGGGACGGGCCTCGGCACTGAAGCTTTCTTT.

The chain couples TRBV20-1 to TRBJ2-1, with 9 bases that match TRBD2. CDR1 is DFQATT, CDR2 SNEGSKA, per germline (reference sequence). The CDR3 covers 14 residues. J gave up 6 bases and V 5 bases, and 8 bases lay outside the gene matches. The CDR3 here is CSARRREGLNEQFF. Here the CDR3 DNA reads TGCAGTGCTCGCCGGCGGGAGGGCCTCAATGAGCAGTTCTTC.

Only a few counts were recorded for this clonotype. The chain uses TRBV20-1 and TRBJ2-5; D is possibly TRBD1 (5 bases). The length of the CDR3 is 13 residues. V was cut by 3 bases and J by 5 bases, with 13 bases left in between. CDR1 DFQATT and CDR2 SNEGSKA come from the germline V gene (reference sequence). CDR3 nucleotide sequence: TGCAGTGCTAGCCGGCCAGGGATGGAGACCCAGTACTTC. Its translation: CSASRPGMETQYF.